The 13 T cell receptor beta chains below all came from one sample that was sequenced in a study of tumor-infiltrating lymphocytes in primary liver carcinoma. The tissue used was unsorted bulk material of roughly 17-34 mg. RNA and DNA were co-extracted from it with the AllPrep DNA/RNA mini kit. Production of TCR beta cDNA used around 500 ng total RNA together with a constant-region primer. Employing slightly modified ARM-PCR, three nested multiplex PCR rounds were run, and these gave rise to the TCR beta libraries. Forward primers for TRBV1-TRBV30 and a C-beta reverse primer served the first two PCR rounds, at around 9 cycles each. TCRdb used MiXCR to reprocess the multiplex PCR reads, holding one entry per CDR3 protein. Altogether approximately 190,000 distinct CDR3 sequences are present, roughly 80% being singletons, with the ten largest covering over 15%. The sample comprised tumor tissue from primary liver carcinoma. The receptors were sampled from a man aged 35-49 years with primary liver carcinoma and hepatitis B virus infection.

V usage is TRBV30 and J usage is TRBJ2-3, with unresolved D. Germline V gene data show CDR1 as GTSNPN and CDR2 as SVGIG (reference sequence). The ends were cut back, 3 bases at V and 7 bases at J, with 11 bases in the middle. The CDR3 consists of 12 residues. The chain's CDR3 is CAWSPTTNTQYF. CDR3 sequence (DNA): TGTGCCTGGAGCCCTACTACAAATACGCAGTATTTT. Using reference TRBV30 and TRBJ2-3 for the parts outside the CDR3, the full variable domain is SQTIHQWPATLVQPVGSPLSLECTVEGTSNPNLYWYRQAAGRGLQLLFYSVGIGQISSEVPQNLSASRPQDRQFILSSKKLLLSDSGFYLCAWSPTTNTQYFGPGTRLTVL.

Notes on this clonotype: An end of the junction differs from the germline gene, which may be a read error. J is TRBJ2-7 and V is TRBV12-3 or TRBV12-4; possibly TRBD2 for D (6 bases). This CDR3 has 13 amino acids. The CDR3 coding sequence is TGTGCCTGCAGTTTAGGGTGGGCCGGGGGGCAGTACTTC. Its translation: CACSLGWAGGQYF.

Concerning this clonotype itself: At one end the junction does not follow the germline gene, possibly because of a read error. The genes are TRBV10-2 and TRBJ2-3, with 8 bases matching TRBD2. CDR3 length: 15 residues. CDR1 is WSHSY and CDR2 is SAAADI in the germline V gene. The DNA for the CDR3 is TGCGCCTGCAGTGAGTCTAAAGCGGGAGTGGATACGCAGAATTTT. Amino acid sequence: CACSESKAGVDTQNF.

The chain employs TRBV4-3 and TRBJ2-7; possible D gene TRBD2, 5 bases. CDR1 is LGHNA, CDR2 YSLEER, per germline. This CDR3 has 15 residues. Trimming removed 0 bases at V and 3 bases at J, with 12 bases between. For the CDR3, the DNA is TGCGCCAGCAGCCAAGAGTACGGAGGTAACTACGAGCAGTACTTC. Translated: CASSQEYGGNYEQYF.

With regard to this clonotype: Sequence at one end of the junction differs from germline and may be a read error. The CDR3 region is CASGLLVTSRYNEQFF. Here the CDR3 DNA reads TGTGCCAGCGGCTTATTAGTGACTAGCAGGTACAATGAGCAGTTCTTC. The chain employs TRBV7-8 and TRBJ2-1, with 7 bases fitting TRBD2. The CDR3 sequence is 16 residues long. The V gene's germline CDR1 is SGHVS and CDR2 FQNEAQ.

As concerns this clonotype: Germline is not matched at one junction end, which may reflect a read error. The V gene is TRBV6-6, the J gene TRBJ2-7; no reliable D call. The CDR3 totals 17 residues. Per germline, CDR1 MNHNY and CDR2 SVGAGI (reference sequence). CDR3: CASSSLSNQRPSDEQYF. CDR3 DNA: TGTGCTAGCAGTTCCTTGTCGAACCAGAGGCCTAGTGACGAGCAGTACTTC.

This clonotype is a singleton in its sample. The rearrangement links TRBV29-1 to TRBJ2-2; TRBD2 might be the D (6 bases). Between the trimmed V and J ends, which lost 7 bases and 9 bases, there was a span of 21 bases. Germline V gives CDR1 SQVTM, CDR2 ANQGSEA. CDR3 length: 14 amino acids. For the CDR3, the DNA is TGCAGCGCGCGACTAACGGGAGTGGTCTGGGAGCTGTTTTTT. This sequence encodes CSARLTGVVWELFF.

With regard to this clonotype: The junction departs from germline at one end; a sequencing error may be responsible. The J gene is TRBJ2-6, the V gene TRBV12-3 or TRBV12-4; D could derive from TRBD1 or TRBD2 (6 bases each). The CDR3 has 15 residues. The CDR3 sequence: CGSSPGGSGANILTF. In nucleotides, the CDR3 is TGTGGCAGCAGTCCCGGGGGCTCTGGGGCCAACATCCTGACTTTC.

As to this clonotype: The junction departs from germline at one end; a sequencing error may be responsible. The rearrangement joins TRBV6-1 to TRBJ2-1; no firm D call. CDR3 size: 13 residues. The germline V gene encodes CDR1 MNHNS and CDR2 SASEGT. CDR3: CASSEGFYDEQFF. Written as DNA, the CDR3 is TGTGCCAGCAGCGAAGGCTTCTACGATGAGCAGTTCTTC.

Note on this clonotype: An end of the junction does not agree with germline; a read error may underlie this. The CDR3 DNA reads TGTGCCAGCAGCTTGGGAGTAAGGCCTACGGAAGAGCAGTATTTC. Translation: CASSLGVRPTEEQYF. The rearrangement uses TRBV11-2 and TRBJ2-7; TRBD2 is a possible D gene (5 bases). CDR3 length: 15 residues. Germline V gene lookup returns CDR1 SGHAT and CDR2 FQNNGV.

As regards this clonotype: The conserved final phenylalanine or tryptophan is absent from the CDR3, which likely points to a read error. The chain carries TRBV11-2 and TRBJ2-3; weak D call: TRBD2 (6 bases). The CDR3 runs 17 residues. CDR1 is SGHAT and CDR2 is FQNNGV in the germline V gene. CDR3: CASSLDPGETNTDTQYY. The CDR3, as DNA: TGTGCCAGTAGCTTAGATCCGGGGGAGACTAACACAGATACGCAGTATTAT.

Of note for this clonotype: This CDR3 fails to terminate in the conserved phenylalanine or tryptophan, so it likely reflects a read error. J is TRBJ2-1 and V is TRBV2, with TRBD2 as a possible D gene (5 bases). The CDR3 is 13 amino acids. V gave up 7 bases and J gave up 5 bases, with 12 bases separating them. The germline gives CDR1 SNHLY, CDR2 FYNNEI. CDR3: CASTPFGDNEQFL. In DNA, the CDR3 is TGTGCCAGCACCCCTTTCGGGGACAATGAGCAGTTCCTA.

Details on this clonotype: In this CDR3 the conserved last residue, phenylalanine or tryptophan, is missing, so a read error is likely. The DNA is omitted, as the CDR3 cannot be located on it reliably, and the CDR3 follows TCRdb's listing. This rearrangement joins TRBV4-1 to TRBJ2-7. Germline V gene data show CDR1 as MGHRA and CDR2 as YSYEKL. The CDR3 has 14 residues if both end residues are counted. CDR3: CASSQSNQIYEQYL.